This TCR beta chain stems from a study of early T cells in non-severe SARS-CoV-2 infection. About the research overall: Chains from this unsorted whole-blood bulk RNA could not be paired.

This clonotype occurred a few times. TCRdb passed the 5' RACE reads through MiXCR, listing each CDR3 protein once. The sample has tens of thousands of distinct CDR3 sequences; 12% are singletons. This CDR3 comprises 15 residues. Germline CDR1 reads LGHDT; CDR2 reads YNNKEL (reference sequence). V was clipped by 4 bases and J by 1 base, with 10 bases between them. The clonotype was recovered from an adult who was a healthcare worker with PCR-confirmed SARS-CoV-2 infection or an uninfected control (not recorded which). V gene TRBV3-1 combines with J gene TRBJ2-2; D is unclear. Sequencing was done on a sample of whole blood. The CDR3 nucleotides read TGTGCCAGCAGCCTTCGACGGTGGAACACCGGGGAGCTGTTTTTT. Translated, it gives CASSLRRWNTGELFF. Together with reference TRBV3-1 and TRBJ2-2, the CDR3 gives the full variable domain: DTAVSQTPKYLVTQMGNDKSIKCEQNLGHDTMYWYKQDSKKFLKIMFSYNNKELIINETVPNRFSPKSPDKAHLNLHINSLELGDSAVYFCASSLRRWNTGELFFGEGSRLTVL.